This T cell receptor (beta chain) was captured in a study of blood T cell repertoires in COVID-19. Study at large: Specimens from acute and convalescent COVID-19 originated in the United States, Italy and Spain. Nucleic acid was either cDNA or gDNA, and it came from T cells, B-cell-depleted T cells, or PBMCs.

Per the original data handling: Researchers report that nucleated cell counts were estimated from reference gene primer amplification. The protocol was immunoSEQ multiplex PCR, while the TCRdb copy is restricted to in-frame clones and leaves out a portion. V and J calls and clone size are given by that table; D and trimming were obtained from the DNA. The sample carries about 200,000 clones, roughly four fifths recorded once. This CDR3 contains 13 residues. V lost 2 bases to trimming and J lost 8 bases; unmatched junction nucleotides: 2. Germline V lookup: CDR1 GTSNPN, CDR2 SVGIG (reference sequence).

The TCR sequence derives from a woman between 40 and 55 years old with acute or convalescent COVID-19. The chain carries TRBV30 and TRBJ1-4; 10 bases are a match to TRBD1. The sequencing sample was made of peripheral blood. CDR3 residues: CAWSPGQGEKLFF. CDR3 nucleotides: TGTGCCTGGAGTCCGGGACAGGGGGAAAAACTGTTTTTT.